Presented here are 26 T cell receptor beta chains from one specimen sequenced in a study of T cells in localized non-small cell lung cancer. Sequenced by immunoSEQ multiplex PCR; TCRdb stores in-frame clones only, minus some. This table holds several thousand clones, approximately 90% found once. The material was peripheral blood, obtained before any cancer treatment. These TCRs come from a woman aged 35 to 70 with stage I squamous cell lung carcinoma.

This clone was detected only once. J is TRBJ2-5 and V is TRBV7-9; 8 bases match TRBD2. CDR3 length equals 13 residues. The germline gives CDR1 SEHNR, CDR2 FQNEAQ (reference sequence). V lost 5 bases and J lost 7; bases outside the gene matches: 6. The CDR3: CASSGGLGATQYF. The CDR3 nucleotides read TGTGCCAGCAGCGGGGGACTAGGGGCGACCCAGTACTTC. Full variable domain (missing parts from reference TRBV7-9 and TRBJ2-5): DTGVSQNPRHKITKRGQNVTFRCDPISEHNRLYWYRQTLGQGPEFLTYFQNEAQLEKSRLLSDRFSAERPKGSFSTLEIQRTEQGDSAMYLCASSGGLGATQYFGPGTRLLVL.

The chain is built from TRBV6-1 and TRBJ1-2; no clear D gene. Trimming left V 7 bases short and J 8 bases short, with 20 bases between. The CDR3 totals 14 residues. Germline-derived CDR1 and CDR2 are MNHNS and SASEGT. The CDR3 nucleotides are TGTGCCAGCATTCCGGAGATTTACATTAACGGCTACACCTTC. Translating it yields CASIPEIYINGYTF.

The gene calls are TRBV5-1 and TRBJ2-2; no definite D call. V was clipped by 4 bases and J by 3 bases, with 13 bases between them. Per germline, CDR1 SGHRS and CDR2 YFSETQ. The CDR3 spans 15 residues. The CDR3 is CASSPISADTGELFF. The CDR3 DNA reads TGCGCCAGCAGCCCAATTTCGGCAGACACCGGGGAGCTGTTTTTT.

The V and J genes are TRBV27 and TRBJ1-6; D might be TRBD1 (6 bases). This CDR3 is built from 15 residues. Germline assignment: CDR1 MNHEY and CDR2 SMNVEV (reference sequence). With 3 bases removed from V and 7 bases from J, the gap between germline ends came to 13 bases. DNA of the CDR3: TGTGCCAGCAGTTTTCAAATCACAGGGAATTCACCCCTCCACTTT. Amino acids: CASSFQITGNSPLHF.

J is TRBJ1-5 and V is TRBV19, with 7 bases aligning to TRBD1. The germline V gene encodes CDR1 LNHDA and CDR2 SQIVND (reference sequence). The CDR3 is 14 residues long. Trimming cost V 6 bases and J 1 base; bases outside gene matches: 3. The CDR3 DNA is TGTGCCAGTAGCCAGACAGGGAGCAATCAGCCCCAGCATTTT. Its translation is CASSQTGSNQPQHF.

For the CDR3, the DNA is TGTGCCAGCAGCTTTAGCGGGGGGATCTACGAGCAGTACTTC. As protein: CASSFSGGIYEQYF. The J gene is TRBJ2-7, the V gene TRBV11-3; 10 bases are shared with TRBD2. V dropped 3 bases and J dropped 3; count of bases not matched to a gene: 2. The germline V gene has CDR1 SGHNT and CDR2 YENEEA. This CDR3 has 14 amino acids. The whole variable domain, remainder taken from reference TRBV11-3 and TRBJ2-7, is EAGVVQSPRYKIIEKKQPVAFWCNPISGHNTLYWYLQNLGQGPELLIRYENEEAVDDSQLPKDRFSAERLKGVDSTLKIQPAELGDSAVYLCASSFSGGIYEQYFGPGTRLTVT.

This chain connects TRBV5-1 to TRBJ1-4, with unresolved D. The germline CDR1 and CDR2 sequences are SGHRS and YFSETQ. This CDR3 region has 15 residues. Trimming cost V 1 base and J 0 bases, with 7 bases left between them. The CDR3 here is CASSLWSPTNEKLFF. CDR3 coding DNA: TGCGCCAGCAGCTTGTGGTCGCCAACTAATGAAAAACTGTTTTTT.

The genes are TRBV19 and TRBJ2-2; 8 nucleotides match TRBD2. The CDR3 totals 16 residues. V lost 5 bases to trimming and J lost 0 bases; unmatched junction nucleotides: 5. Germline lookup yields CDR1 LNHDA and CDR2 SQIVND (reference sequence). CDR3 protein: CASSLTTSANTGELFF. CDR3 in DNA: TGTGCCAGTAGTTTAACGACTAGCGCGAACACCGGGGAGCTGTTTTTT.

The chain links TRBV10-2 to TRBJ2-3; 8 bases map to TRBD2. With V trimmed by 6 bases and J by 5 bases, 10 bases remained unmatched. This CDR3 region has 15 residues. Germline loops: CDR1 WSHSY, CDR2 SAAADI. The CDR3 spells CASRGTSEGGDTQYF. CDR3 DNA: TGCGCCAGCAGAGGGACTAGTGAGGGGGGAGATACGCAGTATTTT.

The chain combines TRBV2 with TRBJ1-1; D is perhaps TRBD1 (5 bases). Trimming stripped 11 bases from V and 5 bases from J, with 21 bases between. The V gene's germline CDR1 is SNHLY and CDR2 FYNNEI. The CDR3 runs to 14 residues. The CDR3 nucleotides read TGTGCCCGAACCGCGGGGGAGGCGAGGACTGAAGCTTTCTTT. Translation gives CARTAGEARTEAFF.

The rearrangement uses TRBV6-6 and TRBJ1-3, with 12 bases fitting TRBD1. V was pared by 6 bases and J by 8 bases, with 8 bases of the junction left unmatched. CDR1 and CDR2 from the germline V gene are MNHNY and SVGAGI (reference sequence). This CDR3 spans 15 amino acids. The CDR3 here is CASRGDRGRGYTIYF. In DNA form, the CDR3 reads TGTGCCAGCAGGGGGGACAGGGGGCGAGGATACACCATATATTTT.

This chain connects TRBV28 to TRBJ1-5; 9 positions match TRBD1. Looked up from germline, CDR1 is MDHEN and CDR2 is SYDVKM. This CDR3 has 18 amino acids. V was pared by 8 bases and J by 0 bases, with 14 bases of the junction left unmatched. In nucleotides, the CDR3 is TGTGCCAGCCTGTCCGGGACAGGGCGCCCGAATAGCAATCAGCCCCAGCATTTT. Protein: CASLSGTGRPNSNQPQHF.

The gene calls are TRBV19 and TRBJ2-3; no clear D. Germline V gene data show CDR1 as LNHDA and CDR2 as SQIVND (reference sequence). Trimming cost V 8 bases and J 0 bases, with 12 bases left between them. This CDR3 has 14 residues. The CDR3 DNA reads TGTGCCAGTTCCCGACCCCAAAGCACAGATACGCAGTATTTT. It is translated as CASSRPQSTDTQYF.

The chain carries TRBV14 and TRBJ2-5, with D perhaps matching TRBD1 (7 bases). This CDR3 region has 18 residues. With 0 bases removed from V and 4 bases from J, the gap between germline ends came to 21 bases. Germline CDR1 reads SGHDN; CDR2 reads FVKESK. CDR3 sequence (DNA): TGTGCCAGCAGCCAAGAGGAGACGACAGGGAGGACCGTAGAGACCCAGTACTTC. This codes for CASSQEETTGRTVETQYF.

This chain uses TRBV7-2 with TRBJ1-1, with D possibly being TRBD1 (6 bases). The CDR3 length is 13 residues. With 6 bases removed from V and 6 bases from J, the gap between germline ends came to 14 bases. From germline, CDR1 is SGHTA and CDR2 FQGNSA. The CDR3 bases are TGTGCCAGCAGACGACAGGACTTGCCTGAAGCTTTCTTT. Translating gives CASRRQDLPEAFF.

This rearrangement joins TRBV4-1 to TRBJ1-1; D is ambiguous. V was trimmed by 1 base and J by 6 bases, leaving 18 bases between them. The CDR3 length is 16 residues. The V gene's germline CDR1 is MGHRA and CDR2 YSYEKL. The CDR3 loop reads CASSQGVWVDYSEAFF. CDR3 nucleotide sequence: TGCGCCAGCAGCCAAGGGGTATGGGTGGATTACTCTGAAGCTTTCTTT.

The chain combines TRBV5-1 with TRBJ1-1; 9 bases fit TRBD1. With 2 bases clipped from V and 4 bases from J, the junction kept 9 bases outside the gene matches. CDR3 length equals 16 residues. Looked up from germline, CDR1 is SGHRS and CDR2 is YFSETQ. CDR3: CASSLQGAGPSTEAFF. The CDR3 DNA reads TGCGCCAGCAGCTTACAGGGGGCGGGCCCCTCCACTGAAGCTTTCTTT.

The chain has TRBV5-1 and TRBJ2-7; D gene ambiguous. This CDR3 contains 15 residues. CDR1 SGHRS and CDR2 YFSETQ come from the germline V gene. V gave up 0 bases and J gave up 0 bases, with 10 bases separating them. CDR3 sequence reads: CASSLDGESSYEQYF. CDR3 bases: TGCGCCAGCAGCTTGGACGGCGAGAGCTCCTACGAGCAGTACTTC.

The genes are TRBV6-1 and TRBJ2-1; 9 nucleotides line up with TRBD2. The CDR3 length is 16 residues. The V and J ends lost 4 bases and 0 bases, in that order; junction bases with no gene match: 4. From germline, CDR1 is MNHNS and CDR2 SASEGT. The CDR3 sequence is CASSVGRGGSYNEQFF. The DNA for the CDR3 is TGTGCCAGCAGTGTTGGGCGGGGGGGCTCCTACAATGAGCAGTTCTTC.

V usage is TRBV7-9 and J usage is TRBJ1-5; TRBD1 matches 7 bases. From germline, CDR1 is SEHNR and CDR2 FQNEAQ (reference sequence). The CDR3 is 13 amino acids. J gave up 5 bases and V 5 bases, and 3 bases lay outside the gene matches. The CDR3 reads CASSPTGDQPQHF. Written as DNA, the CDR3 is TGTGCCAGCAGCCCAACAGGGGATCAGCCCCAGCATTTT. Combining the CDR3 with reference TRBV7-9 and TRBJ1-5 gives the whole variable domain DTGVSQNPRHKITKRGQNVTFRCDPISEHNRLYWYRQTLGQGPEFLTYFQNEAQLEKSRLLSDRFSAERPKGSFSTLEIQRTEQGDSAMYLCASSPTGDQPQHFGDGTRLSIL.

This clone was picked up a small number of times. J is TRBJ2-1 and V is TRBV29-1; D is undetermined. Looked up from germline, CDR1 is SQVTM and CDR2 is ANQGSEA. The CDR3 contains 14 residues. V lost 7 bases to trimming and J lost 5 bases, with 18 bases between them. CDR3 loop: CSADEGPVNNEQFF. DNA for the CDR3: TGCAGCGCTGACGAAGGACCCGTAAACAATGAGCAGTTCTTC.

V is TRBV6-5 and J is TRBJ1-1; D uncertain. The CDR3 covers 15 residues. Germline values: CDR1 MNHEY, CDR2 SVGAGI. Deletions cut 11 bases from V and 0 bases from J, with 19 bases between. CDR3 nucleotide sequence: TGTGCCTCCGGGCCCCTTCGCCCAATGAACACTGAAGCTTTCTTT. This codes for CASGPLRPMNTEAFF.

The J gene is TRBJ2-3, the V gene TRBV30, with 9 nucleotides matching TRBD2. V shed 2 bases and J 3 bases; nucleotides not matched to a gene: 0. CDR3 size: 13 residues. Germline values: CDR1 GTSNPN, CDR2 SVGIG (reference sequence). The CDR3 sequence: CAWSSGGTDTQYF. CDR3 coding DNA: TGTGCCTGGAGTAGCGGGGGGACAGATACGCAGTATTTT.

The chain carries TRBV4-1 and TRBJ2-1, with 9 nucleotides matching TRBD1. The trim removed 1 base at V and 4 bases at J, leaving 5 bases unmatched. The CDR3 has 16 amino acids. In germline, CDR1 is MGHRA, CDR2 YSYEKL. CDR3 region: CASSQAGQGLYNEQFF. The CDR3 DNA sequence: TGCGCCAGCAGCCAAGCGGGACAGGGACTATACAATGAGCAGTTCTTC.

V and J are TRBV30 and TRBJ2-2; 7 bases agree with TRBD1. V trimming: 2 bases; J trimming: 3 bases; junction bases outside the gene matches: 6. The CDR3 sequence is 15 residues long. CDR1 GTSNPN and CDR2 SVGIG come from the germline V gene (reference sequence). The CDR3 sequence: CAWSKGGLDTGELFF. The CDR3 bases are TGTGCCTGGAGTAAAGGGGGCTTGGACACCGGGGAGCTGTTTTTT.

The genes are TRBV18 and TRBJ2-5; tentative D call: TRBD1 (6 bases). The CDR3 is 14 amino acids. The germline CDR1 and CDR2 sequences are KGHSH and LQKENI. V lost 3 bases and J 2 bases, leaving 10 bases between the germline ends. Written as DNA, the CDR3 is TGTGCCAGCTCACCCCCGGGACAACAAGAGACCCAGTACTTC. Its protein is CASSPPGQQETQYF.